These 5 T cell receptor beta chains came from one sample sequenced in a study of response to subunit inactivated influenza vaccine. A single record per CDR3 protein comes from TCRdb applying MiXCR to the RT-PCR reads. In the table there are about 570,000 distinct CDR3 sequences, approximately 10% of which are singletons. The same sample was also used in a study of T cells expressing NK-cell markers. Per that paper: Libraries used 5'RACE template switching adding universal primer site and UMIs.

This specimen consisted of PBMCs from blood, obtained on the day of vaccination. These receptors originate from a middle-aged man who received an inactivated influenza vaccine.

In this sample, this clonotype turned up a few times. This rearrangement joins TRBV5-1 to TRBJ2-5; D remains ambiguous. Trimming pared 3 bases from V and 0 bases from J, leaving 3 bases between. CDR1 and CDR2 (germline): SGHRS, YFSETQ. The CDR3 has 12 amino acids. This CDR3 reads CASSYNQETQYF. The CDR3 DNA sequence: TGCGCCAGCAGCTACAACCAAGAGACCCAGTACTTC.

The chain couples TRBV2 to TRBJ1-6; 9 bases line up with TRBD1. The CDR3 contains 15 residues. V dropped 6 bases and J dropped 7; count of bases not matched to a gene: 7. Germline V gives CDR1 SNHLY, CDR2 FYNNEI. The CDR3 sequence: CASRLGTGRNSPLHF. The CDR3, as DNA: TGTGCCAGCAGATTGGGGACAGGGCGGAATTCACCCCTCCACTTT.

The chain is built from TRBV24-1 and TRBJ2-1; D possibly matches TRBD1 or TRBD2 (5 bases each). V was shortened by 8 bases and J by 5 bases, with 12 bases between the two germline ends. Germline CDR1 reads KGHDR; CDR2 reads SFDVKD. This CDR3 has 13 amino acids. The CDR3, as DNA: TGTGCCACCACGGGACCGATTGACAATGAGCAGTTCTTC. Protein product: CATTGPIDNEQFF.

This clonotype was seen a single time. The chain carries TRBV2 and TRBJ2-1; weak D call: TRBD1 (6 bases). From germline, CDR1 is SNHLY and CDR2 FYNNEI. The CDR3 runs 13 residues. The germline V and J ends were trimmed by 3 bases and 10 bases, with 13 bases remaining between them. The CDR3 here is CASSDHDRSEQFF. The CDR3 DNA is TGTGCCAGCAGTGATCATGACAGGAGCGAGCAGTTCTTC.

This clonotype was seen a handful of times. The rearrangement links TRBV6-2 or TRBV6-3 to TRBJ2-7; TRBD2 might be the D (5 bases). The CDR3 consists of 14 residues. V dropped 3 bases and J dropped 0 bases, with 9 bases sitting between them. Germline CDR1 is MNHEY and CDR2 is SVGEGT. CDR3 nucleotides: TGTGCCAGCAGTTATTTGAGGGACTCCTACGAGCAGTACTTC. Its translation: CASSYLRDSYEQYF.